This T cell receptor (beta chain) originates from a study of blood T cells in healthy people across ages. The use of a sample-barcoded 5' primer and a J-beta primer mix characterized a second PCR of about 7 to 12 cycles. TCRdb passed the 5' RACE reads through MiXCR, listing each CDR3 protein once. The sample comprises 550,000 to 600,000 distinct CDR3 sequences, approximately 30% of which are singletons, and under 20% rests with the top ten. The germline V and J ends were trimmed by 1 base and 1 base, with 9 bases remaining between them. The CDR3 covers 14 residues. The V gene's germline CDR1 is SGDLS and CDR2 YYNGEE.

Sample: blood. The receptor was derived from a woman aged 65 to 85 in good health. J is TRBJ2-7 and V is TRBV9; a weak D match, TRBD2 (5 bases). The CDR3 sequence: CASSVNSGSYEQYF. CDR3 nucleotides: TGTGCCAGCAGCGTAAATTCGGGGTCCTACGAGCAGTACTTC.